This TCR beta chain was identified during a study of beta chain features in type 1 diabetes. Heparinised blood was drawn once per donor, averaging about 116 mL. The ends were cut back, 0 bases at V and 1 base at J, with 7 bases in the middle. The germline gives CDR1 SGDLS, CDR2 YYNGEE. The CDR3 has 14 amino acids. Sequenced material consisted of expressed TCRB transcripts (all of the isolated RNA was reverse transcribed). Some clones are missing from TCRdb's copy, which holds only in-frame ones; the method was immunoSEQ multiplex PCR. The data hold 350,000 to 450,000 clones, with 10% to 15% observed a single time. In the case of this clone: Its specificity is not known. The sample has other DNA sequences that encode this CDR3 too.

General observations from the study: The naive, central memory and Treg TCRB repertoires showed an apparent similarity that was greater among patients than among healthy donors. Among all four CD4+ subsets, Type 1 diabetes patients had TCRB CDR3s that were moderately but significantly shorter.

Input material: naive CD4+ T cells from blood. The chain carries TRBV9 and TRBJ2-5; no clear D. The receptor comes from a woman younger than 35 with type 1 diabetes. For the CDR3, the DNA is TGTGCCAGCAGCGTAGGTGGCAGCCAAGAGACCCAGTACTTC. Its protein is CASSVGGSQETQYF.